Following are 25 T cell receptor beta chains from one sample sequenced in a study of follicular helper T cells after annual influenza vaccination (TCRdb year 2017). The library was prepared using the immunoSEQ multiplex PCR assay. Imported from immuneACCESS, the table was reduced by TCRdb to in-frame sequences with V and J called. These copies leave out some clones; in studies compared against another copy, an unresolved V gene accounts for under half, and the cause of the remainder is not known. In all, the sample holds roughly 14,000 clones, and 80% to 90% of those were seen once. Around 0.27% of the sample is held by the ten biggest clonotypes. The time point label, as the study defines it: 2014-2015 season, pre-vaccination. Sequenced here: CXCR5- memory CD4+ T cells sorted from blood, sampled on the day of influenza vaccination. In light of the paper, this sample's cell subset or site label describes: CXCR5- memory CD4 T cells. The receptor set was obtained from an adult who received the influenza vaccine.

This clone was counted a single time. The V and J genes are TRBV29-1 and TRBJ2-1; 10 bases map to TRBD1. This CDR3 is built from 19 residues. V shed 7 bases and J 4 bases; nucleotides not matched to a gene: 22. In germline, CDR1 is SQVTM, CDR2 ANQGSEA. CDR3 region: CSAWQTPGQGKGWYNEQFF. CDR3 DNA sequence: TGCAGCGCCTGGCAAACACCGGGACAGGGGAAGGGTTGGTACAATGAGCAGTTCTTC.

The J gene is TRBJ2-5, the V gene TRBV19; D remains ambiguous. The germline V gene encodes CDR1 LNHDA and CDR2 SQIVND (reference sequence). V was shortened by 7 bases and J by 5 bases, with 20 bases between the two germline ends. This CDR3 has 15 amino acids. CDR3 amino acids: CASTLIVLLRETQYF. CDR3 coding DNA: TGTGCCAGTACCCTTATAGTACTTCTGCGGGAGACCCAGTACTTC.

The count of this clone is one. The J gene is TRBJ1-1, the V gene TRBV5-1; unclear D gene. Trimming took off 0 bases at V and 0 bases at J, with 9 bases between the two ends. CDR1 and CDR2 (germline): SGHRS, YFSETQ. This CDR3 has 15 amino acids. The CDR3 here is CASSLGASMNTEAFF. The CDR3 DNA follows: TGCGCCAGCAGCTTGGGGGCTTCAATGAACACTGAAGCTTTCTTT.

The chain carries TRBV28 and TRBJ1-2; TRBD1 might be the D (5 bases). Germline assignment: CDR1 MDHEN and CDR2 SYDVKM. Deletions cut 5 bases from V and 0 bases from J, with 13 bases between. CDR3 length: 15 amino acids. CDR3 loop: CASSTPGQANYGYTF. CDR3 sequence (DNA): TGTGCCAGCAGTACCCCAGGGCAGGCTAACTATGGCTACACCTTC.

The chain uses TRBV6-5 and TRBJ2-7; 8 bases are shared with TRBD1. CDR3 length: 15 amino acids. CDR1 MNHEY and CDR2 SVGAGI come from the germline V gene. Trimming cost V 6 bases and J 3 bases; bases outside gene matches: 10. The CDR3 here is CASRPGQGVVYEQYF. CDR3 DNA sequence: TGTGCCAGCAGACCAGGACAGGGTGTAGTCTACGAGCAGTACTTC.

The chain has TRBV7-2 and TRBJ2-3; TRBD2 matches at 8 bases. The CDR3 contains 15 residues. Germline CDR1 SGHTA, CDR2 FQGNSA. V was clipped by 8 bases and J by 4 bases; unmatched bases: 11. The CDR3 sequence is CASFFPGGAADTQYF. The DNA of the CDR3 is TGTGCCAGCTTCTTTCCGGGGGGGGCTGCAGATACGCAGTATTTT.

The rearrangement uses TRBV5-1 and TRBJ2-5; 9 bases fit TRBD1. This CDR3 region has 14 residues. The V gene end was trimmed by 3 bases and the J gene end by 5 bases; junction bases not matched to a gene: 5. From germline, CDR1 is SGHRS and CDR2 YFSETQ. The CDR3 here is CASSSGTGRETQYF. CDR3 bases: TGCGCCAGCAGCTCCGGGACAGGGCGCGAGACCCAGTACTTC.

CDR3 bases: TGTGCCAGCAGGATAACAGGGGTGAGCACCGGGGAGCTGTTTTTT. Amino acids: CASRITGVSTGELFF. This chain uses TRBV6-1 with TRBJ2-2, with 7 bases aligning to TRBD1. After removal of 6 bases from V and 4 bases from J, the junction contained 8 bases not matched to a gene. Germline lookup yields CDR1 MNHNS and CDR2 SASEGT. CDR3 size: 15 residues.

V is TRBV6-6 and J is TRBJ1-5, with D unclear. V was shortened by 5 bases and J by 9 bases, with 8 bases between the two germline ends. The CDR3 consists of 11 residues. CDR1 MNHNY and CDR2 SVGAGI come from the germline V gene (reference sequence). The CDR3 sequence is CASSPPGPQHF. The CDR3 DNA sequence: TGTGCCAGCAGTCCCCCGGGGCCCCAGCATTTT.

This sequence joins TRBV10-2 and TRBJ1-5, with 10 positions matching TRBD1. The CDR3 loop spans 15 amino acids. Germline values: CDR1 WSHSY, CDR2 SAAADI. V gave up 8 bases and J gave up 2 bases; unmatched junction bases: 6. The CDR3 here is CASVAGTGGNQPQHF. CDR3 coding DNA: TGCGCCAGCGTTGCCGGGACAGGGGGCAATCAGCCCCAGCATTTT.

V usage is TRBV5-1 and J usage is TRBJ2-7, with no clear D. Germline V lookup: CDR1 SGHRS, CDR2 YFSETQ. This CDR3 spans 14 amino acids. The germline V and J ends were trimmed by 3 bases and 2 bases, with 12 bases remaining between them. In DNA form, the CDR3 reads TGCGCCAGCAGCTCACGGACGGTTACCTACGAGCAGTACTTC. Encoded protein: CASSSRTVTYEQYF. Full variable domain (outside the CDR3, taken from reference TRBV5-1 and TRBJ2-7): KAGVTQTPRYLIKTRGQQVTLSCSPISGHRSVSWYQQTPGQGLQFLFEYFSETQRNKGNFPGRFSGRQFSNSRSEMNVSTLELGDSALYLCASSSRTVTYEQYFGPGTRLTVT.

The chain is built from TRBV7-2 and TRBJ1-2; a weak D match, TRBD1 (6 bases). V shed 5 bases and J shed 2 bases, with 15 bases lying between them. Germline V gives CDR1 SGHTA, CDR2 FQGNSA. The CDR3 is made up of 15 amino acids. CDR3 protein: CASSPGGTTNYGYTF. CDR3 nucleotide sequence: TGTGCCAGCAGCCCGGGGGGGACAACAAACTATGGCTACACCTTC.

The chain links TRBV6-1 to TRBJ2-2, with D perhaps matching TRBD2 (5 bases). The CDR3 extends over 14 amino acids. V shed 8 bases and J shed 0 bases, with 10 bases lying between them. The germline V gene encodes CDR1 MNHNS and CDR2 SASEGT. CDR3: CASGASTNTGELFF. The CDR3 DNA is TGTGCCAGCGGCGCTAGCACGAACACCGGGGAGCTGTTTTTT.

In DNA form, the CDR3 reads TGTGCCAGCAGCGGGTTTAGGAGCTACGAGCAGTACTTC. Its protein product is CASSGFRSYEQYF. The chain couples TRBV7-9 to TRBJ2-7; D unclear. The germline V gene has CDR1 SEHNR and CDR2 FQNEAQ (reference sequence). The length of the CDR3 is 13 residues. V was clipped by 5 bases and J by 3 bases, with 11 bases between them. Drawing the rest from reference TRBV7-9 and TRBJ2-7, the complete variable domain is DTGVSQNPRHKITKRGQNVTFRCDPISEHNRLYWYRQTLGQGPEFLTYFQNEAQLEKSRLLSDRFSAERPKGSFSTLEIQRTEQGDSAMYLCASSGFRSYEQYFGPGTRLTVT.

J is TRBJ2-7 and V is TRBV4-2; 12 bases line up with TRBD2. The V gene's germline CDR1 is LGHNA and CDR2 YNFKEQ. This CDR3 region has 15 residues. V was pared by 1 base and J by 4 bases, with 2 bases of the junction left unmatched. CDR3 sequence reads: CASSQASGGAYEQYF. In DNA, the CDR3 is TGTGCCAGCAGCCAAGCTAGCGGGGGGGCTTACGAGCAGTACTTC.

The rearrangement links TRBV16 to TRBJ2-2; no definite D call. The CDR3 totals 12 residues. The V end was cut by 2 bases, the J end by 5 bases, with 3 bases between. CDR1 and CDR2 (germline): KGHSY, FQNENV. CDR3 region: CASSQGTGELFF. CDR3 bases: TGTGCCAGCAGCCAAGGAACCGGGGAGCTGTTTTTT.

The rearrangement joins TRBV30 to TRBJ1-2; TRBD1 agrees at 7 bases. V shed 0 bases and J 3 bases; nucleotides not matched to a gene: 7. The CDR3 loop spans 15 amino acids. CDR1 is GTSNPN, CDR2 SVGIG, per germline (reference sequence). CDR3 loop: CAWSVQGRGDYGYTF. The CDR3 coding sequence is TGTGCCTGGAGTGTACAGGGGCGCGGTGACTATGGCTACACCTTC.

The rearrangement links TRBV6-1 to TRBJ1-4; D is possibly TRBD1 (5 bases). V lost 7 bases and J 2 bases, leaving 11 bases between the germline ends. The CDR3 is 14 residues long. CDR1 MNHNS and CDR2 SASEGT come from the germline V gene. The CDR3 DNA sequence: TGTGCCAGCATATCCCGGGGGACTAATGAAAAACTGTTTTTT. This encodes CASISRGTNEKLFF.

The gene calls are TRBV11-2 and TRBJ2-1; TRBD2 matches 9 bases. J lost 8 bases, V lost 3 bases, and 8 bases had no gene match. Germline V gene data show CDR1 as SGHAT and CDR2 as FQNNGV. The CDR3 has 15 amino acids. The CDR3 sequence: CASSFTRGGIDEQFF. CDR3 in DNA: TGTGCCAGCAGCTTCACGCGGGGGGGTATTGATGAGCAGTTCTTC.

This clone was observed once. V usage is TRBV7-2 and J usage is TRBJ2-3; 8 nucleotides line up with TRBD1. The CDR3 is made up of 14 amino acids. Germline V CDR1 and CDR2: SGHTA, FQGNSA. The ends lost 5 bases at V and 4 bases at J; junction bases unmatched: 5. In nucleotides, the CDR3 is TGTGCCAGCAGCCCAGACAGGGGCCCAGATACGCAGTATTTT. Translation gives CASSPDRGPDTQYF.

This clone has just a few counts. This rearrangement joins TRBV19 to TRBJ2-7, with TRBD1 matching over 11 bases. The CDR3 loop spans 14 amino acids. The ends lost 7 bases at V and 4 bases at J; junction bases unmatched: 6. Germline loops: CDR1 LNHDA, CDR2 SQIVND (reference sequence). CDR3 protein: CASTSGQGVYEQYF. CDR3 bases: TGTGCCAGTACCTCGGGACAGGGGGTTTACGAGCAGTACTTC.

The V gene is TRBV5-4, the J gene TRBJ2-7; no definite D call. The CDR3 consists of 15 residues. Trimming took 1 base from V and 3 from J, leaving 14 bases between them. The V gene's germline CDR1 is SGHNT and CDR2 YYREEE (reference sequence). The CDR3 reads CASSLSIETDYEQYF. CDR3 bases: TGTGCCAGCAGCTTGAGTATCGAGACCGACTACGAGCAGTACTTC.

CDR3 protein: CASSIVYISNQPQHF. CDR3 in DNA: TGTGCCAGTAGTATAGTTTACATTAGCAATCAGCCCCAGCATTTT. This chain links TRBV19 with TRBJ1-5; D is unclear. This CDR3 comprises 15 residues. V gave up 1 base and J gave up 0 bases, with 7 bases separating them. CDR1 LNHDA and CDR2 SQIVND come from the germline V gene (reference sequence). Full variable domain (outside the CDR3, taken from reference TRBV19 and TRBJ1-5): DGGITQSPKYLFRKEGQNVTLSCEQNLNHDAMYWYRQDPGQGLRLIYYSQIVNDFQKGDIAEGYSVSREKKESFPLTVTSAQKNPTAFYLCASSIVYISNQPQHFGDGTRLSIL.

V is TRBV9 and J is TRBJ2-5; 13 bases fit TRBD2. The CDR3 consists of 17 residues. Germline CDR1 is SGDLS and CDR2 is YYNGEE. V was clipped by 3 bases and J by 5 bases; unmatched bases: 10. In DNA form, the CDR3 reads TGTGCCAGCAGCGGGCGGACTAGCGGGAGTTTCGGGGAGACCCAGTACTTC. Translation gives CASSGRTSGSFGETQYF.

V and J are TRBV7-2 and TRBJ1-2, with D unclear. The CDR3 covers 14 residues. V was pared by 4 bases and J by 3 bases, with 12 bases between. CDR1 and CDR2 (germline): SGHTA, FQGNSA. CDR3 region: CASSSYGEHYGYTF. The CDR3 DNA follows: TGTGCCAGCAGCTCCTACGGAGAGCACTATGGCTACACCTTC.